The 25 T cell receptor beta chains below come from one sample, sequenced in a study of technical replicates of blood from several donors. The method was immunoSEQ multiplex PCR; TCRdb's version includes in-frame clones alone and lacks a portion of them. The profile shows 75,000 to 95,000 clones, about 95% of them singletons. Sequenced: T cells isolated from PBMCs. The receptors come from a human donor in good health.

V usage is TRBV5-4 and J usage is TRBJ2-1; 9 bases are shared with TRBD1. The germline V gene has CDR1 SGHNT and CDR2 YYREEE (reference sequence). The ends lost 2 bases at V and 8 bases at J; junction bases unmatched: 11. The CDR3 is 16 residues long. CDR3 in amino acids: CASSLAADRGWDEQFF. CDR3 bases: TGTGCCAGCAGCTTAGCCGCCGACAGGGGGTGGGATGAGCAGTTCTTC.

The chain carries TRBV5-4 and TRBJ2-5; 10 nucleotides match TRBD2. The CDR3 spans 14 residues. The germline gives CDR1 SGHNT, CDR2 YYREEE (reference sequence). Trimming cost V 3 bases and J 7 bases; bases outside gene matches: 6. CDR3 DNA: TGTGCCAGCAGCTCTAGCGGGAGCCCAAGGACCCAGTACTTC. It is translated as CASSSSGSPRTQYF.

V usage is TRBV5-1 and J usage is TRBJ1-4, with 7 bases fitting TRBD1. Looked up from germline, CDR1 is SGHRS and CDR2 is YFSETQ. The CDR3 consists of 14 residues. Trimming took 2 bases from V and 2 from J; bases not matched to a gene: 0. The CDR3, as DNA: TGCGCCAGCAGCTTAGGGGGCACTAATGAAAAACTGTTTTTT. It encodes CASSLGGTNEKLFF.

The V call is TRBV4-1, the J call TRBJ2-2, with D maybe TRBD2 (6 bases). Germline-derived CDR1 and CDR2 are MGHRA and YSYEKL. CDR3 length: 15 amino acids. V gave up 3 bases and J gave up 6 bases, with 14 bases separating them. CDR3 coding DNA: TGCGCCAGCAGCCAGCCCGGGAGTCGGGCCGGGGAGCTGTTTTTT. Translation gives CASSQPGSRAGELFF.

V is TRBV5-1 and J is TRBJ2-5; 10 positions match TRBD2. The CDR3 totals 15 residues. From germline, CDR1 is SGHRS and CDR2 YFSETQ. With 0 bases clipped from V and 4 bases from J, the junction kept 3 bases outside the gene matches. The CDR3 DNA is TGCGCCAGCAGCTTGGCTAGCGGGGGCCCAGAGACCCAGTACTTC. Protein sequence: CASSLASGGPETQYF.

CDR3 residues: CASSLRFGLAGADTQYF. In DNA, the CDR3 is TGTGCCAGCAGCTTACGGTTTGGACTAGCGGGGGCAGATACGCAGTATTTT. The rearrangement joins TRBV7-2 to TRBJ2-3, with 13 bases that match TRBD2. V trimming: 2 bases; J trimming: 4 bases; junction bases outside the gene matches: 6. CDR1 SGHTA and CDR2 FQGNSA come from the germline V gene. The CDR3 extends over 17 amino acids.

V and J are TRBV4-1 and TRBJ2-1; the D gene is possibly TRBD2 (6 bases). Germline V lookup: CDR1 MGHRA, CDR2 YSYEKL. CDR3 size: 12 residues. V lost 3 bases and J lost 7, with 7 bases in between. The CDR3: CASSQEGNEQFF. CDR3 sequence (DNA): TGCGCCAGCAGCCAGGAGGGAAATGAGCAGTTCTTC.

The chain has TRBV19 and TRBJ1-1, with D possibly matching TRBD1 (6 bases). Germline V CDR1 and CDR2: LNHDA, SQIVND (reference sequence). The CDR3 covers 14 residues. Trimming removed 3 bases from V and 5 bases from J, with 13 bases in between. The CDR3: CASSIWDTKTEAFF. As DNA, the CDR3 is TGTGCCAGTAGTATCTGGGACACAAAAACTGAAGCTTTCTTT.

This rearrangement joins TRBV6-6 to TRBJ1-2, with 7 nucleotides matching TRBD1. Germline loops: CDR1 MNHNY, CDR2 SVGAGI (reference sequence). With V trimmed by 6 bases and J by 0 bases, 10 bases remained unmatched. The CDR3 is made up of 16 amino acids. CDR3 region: CASSTLGTASNYGYTF. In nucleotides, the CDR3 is TGTGCCAGCAGCACTCTCGGGACAGCTTCTAACTATGGCTACACCTTC.

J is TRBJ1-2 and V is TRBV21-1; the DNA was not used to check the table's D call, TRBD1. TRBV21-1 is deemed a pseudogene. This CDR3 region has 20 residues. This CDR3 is CAGFRTLPRTPFIILFGYTF. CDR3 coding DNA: TGTGCCGGCTTTCGGACACTCCCCCGGACCCCGTTTATCATCCTATTTGGCTACACCTTC.

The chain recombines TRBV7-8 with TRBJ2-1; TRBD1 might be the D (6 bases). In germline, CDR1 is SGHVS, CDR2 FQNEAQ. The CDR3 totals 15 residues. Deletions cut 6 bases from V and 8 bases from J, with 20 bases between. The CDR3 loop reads CASRSITGLKDEQFF. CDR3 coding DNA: TGTGCCAGCAGATCGATTACAGGGTTGAAGGATGAGCAGTTCTTC.

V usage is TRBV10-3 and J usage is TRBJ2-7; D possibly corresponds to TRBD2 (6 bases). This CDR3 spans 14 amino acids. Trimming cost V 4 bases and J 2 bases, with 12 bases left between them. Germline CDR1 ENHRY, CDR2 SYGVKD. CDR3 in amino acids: CAISGPGLAYEQYF. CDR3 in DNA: TGTGCCATCAGTGGTCCGGGACTGGCCTACGAGCAGTACTTC.

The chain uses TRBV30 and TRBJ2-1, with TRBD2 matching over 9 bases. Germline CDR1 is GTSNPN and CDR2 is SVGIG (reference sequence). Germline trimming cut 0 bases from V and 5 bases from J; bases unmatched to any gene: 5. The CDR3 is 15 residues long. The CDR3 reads CAWSVIRGGDNEQFF. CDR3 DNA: TGTGCCTGGAGTGTAATCCGCGGGGGGGACAATGAGCAGTTCTTC.

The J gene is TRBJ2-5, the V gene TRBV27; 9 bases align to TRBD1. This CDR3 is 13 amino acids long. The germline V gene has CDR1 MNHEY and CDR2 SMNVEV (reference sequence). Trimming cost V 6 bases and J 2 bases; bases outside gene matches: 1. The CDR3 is CASRTGGQETQYF. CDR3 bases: TGTGCCAGCAGGACAGGGGGACAAGAGACCCAGTACTTC.

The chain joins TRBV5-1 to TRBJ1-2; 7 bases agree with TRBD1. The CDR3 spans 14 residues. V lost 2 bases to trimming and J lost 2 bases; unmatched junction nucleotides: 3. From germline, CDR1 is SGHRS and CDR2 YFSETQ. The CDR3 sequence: CASSFDRVNYGYTF. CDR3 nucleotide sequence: TGCGCCAGCAGCTTTGACAGGGTGAACTATGGCTACACCTTC. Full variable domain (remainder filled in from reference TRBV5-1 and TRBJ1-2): KAGVTQTPRYLIKTRGQQVTLSCSPISGHRSVSWYQQTPGQGLQFLFEYFSETQRNKGNFPGRFSGRQFSNSRSEMNVSTLELGDSALYLCASSFDRVNYGYTFGSGTRLTVV.

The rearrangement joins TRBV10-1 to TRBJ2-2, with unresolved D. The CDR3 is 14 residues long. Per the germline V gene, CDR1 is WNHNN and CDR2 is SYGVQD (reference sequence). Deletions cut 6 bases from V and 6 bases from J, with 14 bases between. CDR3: CASSMSPPPGELFF. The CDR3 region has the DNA TGCGCCAGCAGCATGAGCCCGCCGCCCGGGGAGCTGTTTTTT.

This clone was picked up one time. The CDR3 sequence is CASSFWGQGGSPLHF. CDR3 sequence (DNA): TGTGCCAGCAGTTTTTGGGGACAGGGCGGTTCACCCCTCCACTTT. The genes are TRBV27 and TRBJ1-6; 9 nucleotides match TRBD1. The length of the CDR3 is 15 residues. Germline-derived CDR1 and CDR2 are MNHEY and SMNVEV (reference sequence). The V segment lost 3 bases and the J segment 9 bases; nucleotides outside the gene matches: 6.

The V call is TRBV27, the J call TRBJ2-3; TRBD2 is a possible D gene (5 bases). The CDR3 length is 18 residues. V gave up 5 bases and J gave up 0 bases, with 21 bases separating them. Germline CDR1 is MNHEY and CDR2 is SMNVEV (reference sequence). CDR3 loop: CASSPRAGGSSSTDTQYF. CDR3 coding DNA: TGTGCCAGCAGTCCCCGTGCTGGAGGTTCCTCTAGCACAGATACGCAGTATTTT.

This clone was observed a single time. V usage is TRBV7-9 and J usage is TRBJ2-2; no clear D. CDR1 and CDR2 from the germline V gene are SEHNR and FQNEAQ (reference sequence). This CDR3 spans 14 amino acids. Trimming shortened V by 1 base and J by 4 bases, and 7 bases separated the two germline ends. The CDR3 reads CASSLELSTGELFF. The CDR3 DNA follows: TGTGCCAGCAGCTTAGAATTGAGCACCGGGGAGCTGTTTTTT.

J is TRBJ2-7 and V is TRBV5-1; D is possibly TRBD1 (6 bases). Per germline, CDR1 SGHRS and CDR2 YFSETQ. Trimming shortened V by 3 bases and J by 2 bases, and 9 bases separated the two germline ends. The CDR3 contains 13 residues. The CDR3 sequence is CASSSRDTYEQYF. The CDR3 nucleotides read TGCGCCAGCAGCTCCCGGGACACCTACGAGCAGTACTTC.

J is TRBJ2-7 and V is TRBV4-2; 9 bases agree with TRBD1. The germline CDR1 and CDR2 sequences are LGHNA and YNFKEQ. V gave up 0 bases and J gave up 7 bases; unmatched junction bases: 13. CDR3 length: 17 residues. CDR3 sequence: CASSQDPTGGGTGEQYF. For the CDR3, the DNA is TGTGCCAGCAGCCAAGACCCCACAGGGGGCGGGACGGGGGAGCAGTACTTC.

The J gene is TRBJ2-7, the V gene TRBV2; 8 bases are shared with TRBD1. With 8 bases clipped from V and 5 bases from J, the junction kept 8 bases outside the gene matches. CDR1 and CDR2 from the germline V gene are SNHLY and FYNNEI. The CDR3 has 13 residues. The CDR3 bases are TGTGCCAGCGGCTACAGGGGGTTCGACGAGCAGTACTTC. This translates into CASGYRGFDEQYF.

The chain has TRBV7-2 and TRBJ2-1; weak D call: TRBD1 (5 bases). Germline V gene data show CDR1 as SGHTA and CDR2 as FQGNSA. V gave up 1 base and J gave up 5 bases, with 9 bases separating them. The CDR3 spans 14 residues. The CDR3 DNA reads TGTGCCAGCAGCTTAGTGGACAACCACAATGAGCAGTTCTTC. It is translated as CASSLVDNHNEQFF.

The CDR3 DNA reads as TGTGCCAGCAGCTTAGCGGGCTTTAGCTCCTACGAGCAGTACTTC. It translates to CASSLAGFSSYEQYF. The V call is TRBV7-2, the J call TRBJ2-7; D remains unclear. V lost 0 bases and J lost 0, with 9 bases in between. The germline CDR1 and CDR2 sequences are SGHTA and FQGNSA. The CDR3 has 15 residues.

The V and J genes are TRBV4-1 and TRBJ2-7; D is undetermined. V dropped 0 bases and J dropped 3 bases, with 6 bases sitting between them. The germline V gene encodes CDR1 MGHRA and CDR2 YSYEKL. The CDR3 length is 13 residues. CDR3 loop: CASSQESSYEQYF. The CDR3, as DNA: TGCGCCAGCAGCCAAGAGTCCAGCTACGAGCAGTACTTC.